Listed here are 17 T cell receptor beta chains from one sample, sequenced in a study of shared clonotypes between healthy human individuals. The table came from immunoSEQ multiplex PCR; TCRdb's copy has only in-frame clones and leaves some out. The table includes hundreds of thousands of clones, more than 95% detected once. Sequencing was performed on naive CD4+ T cells sorted from blood. As to subset: CD45RA+ positively selected. These receptor sequences come from a woman aged 25 to 45 in good health.

This chain uses TRBV29-1 with TRBJ2-5, with D perhaps TRBD2 (5 bases). Germline CDR1 and CDR2: SQVTM and ANQGSEA. V lost 2 bases, J lost 8 bases, and 15 bases lay in between. The CDR3 is 13 amino acids. The CDR3 spells CSVEPLGPPTQYF. In DNA, the CDR3 is TGCAGCGTTGAACCACTAGGACCCCCCACCCAGTACTTC.

The chain carries TRBV19 and TRBJ2-7, with TRBD2 as a possible D gene (5 bases). Germline CDR1 and CDR2: LNHDA and SQIVND (reference sequence). V lost 7 bases and J 5 bases, leaving 24 bases between the germline ends. The length of the CDR3 is 16 residues. Here the CDR3 DNA reads TGTGCCAGTATTTCCCCCTTTGTCGGAGGACTCGACGAGCAGTACTTC. Translating gives CASISPFVGGLDEQYF.

This chain links TRBV5-1 with TRBJ1-4, with TRBD1 matching 8 bases. Germline-derived CDR1 and CDR2 are SGHRS and YFSETQ. The junction had 4 bases not matched to a gene; V was cut back by 4 bases and J by 5 bases. The CDR3 contains 14 residues. The CDR3 spells CASSTDRGNEKLFF. The CDR3 bases are TGCGCCAGCAGCACCGACAGGGGAAATGAAAAACTGTTTTTT.

This clone has a single count. The chain uses TRBV30 and TRBJ1-4; D is possibly TRBD1 (5 bases). The V end lost 2 bases, the J end lost 8 bases, and 9 bases lay between the germline ends. Germline V gene sequence: CDR1 GTSNPN, CDR2 SVGIG (reference sequence). The CDR3 runs 12 residues. The CDR3 coding sequence is TGTGCCTGGAGTTTGGGGCCCGAAAAACTGTTTTTT. Its translation is CAWSLGPEKLFF.

This clone was recorded once. The rearrangement uses TRBV5-1 and TRBJ2-1, with D unclear. Trimming took off 4 bases at V and 0 bases at J, with 11 bases between the two ends. The CDR3 sequence is 15 residues long. Germline V gene lookup returns CDR1 SGHRS and CDR2 YFSETQ. In DNA form, the CDR3 reads TGCGCCAGCAGCCCCTCTTCCAACTCCTACAATGAGCAGTTCTTC. Translating gives CASSPSSNSYNEQFF.

The chain is built from TRBV7-9 and TRBJ1-2; no reliable D call. Germline V gene sequence: CDR1 SEHNR, CDR2 FQNEAQ (reference sequence). V lost 1 base, J lost 4 bases, and 22 bases lay in between. There are 18 residues in the CDR3. CDR3 residues: CASSLGAPGRRGSYGYTF. Written as DNA, the CDR3 is TGTGCCAGCAGCTTAGGGGCCCCCGGACGCCGGGGTTCCTATGGCTACACCTTC.

This chain uses TRBV4-1 with TRBJ2-7, with TRBD2 identical over 8 bases. The CDR3 extends over 15 amino acids. Trimming took 3 bases from V and 4 from J; bases not matched to a gene: 8. CDR1 is MGHRA, CDR2 YSYEKL, per germline. CDR3 DNA: TGCGCCAGCAGCCACTCCGGGACTAGAGGATACGAGCAGTACTTC. This translates into CASSHSGTRGYEQYF.

The chain links TRBV6-5 to TRBJ2-7; TRBD2 matches 12 bases. The CDR3 covers 15 residues. V trimming: 6 bases; J trimming: 3 bases; junction bases outside the gene matches: 6. Germline loops: CDR1 MNHEY, CDR2 SVGAGI. The CDR3 region has the DNA TGTGCCAGCAGCTACACTAGCGGGAGGCGCTACGAGCAGTACTTC. It codes for CASSYTSGRRYEQYF.

V gene TRBV19 combines with J gene TRBJ1-1, with a weak D call TRBD1 (6 bases). Germline V lookup: CDR1 LNHDA, CDR2 SQIVND (reference sequence). The CDR3 has 15 amino acids. Trimming cost V 3 bases and J 4 bases, with 15 bases left between them. CDR3 DNA sequence: TGTGCCAGTAGTATGATAGGGGGTACGAGCACTGAAGCTTTCTTT. Translation: CASSMIGGTSTEAFF.

This sequence joins TRBV18 and TRBJ2-7; 11 bases line up with TRBD1. There are 16 residues in the CDR3. V lost 4 bases and J lost 5; bases outside the gene matches: 10. The germline CDR1 and CDR2 sequences are KGHSH and LQKENI. CDR3 in amino acids: CASSLLRDRGTHEQYF. CDR3 nucleotides: TGTGCCAGCTCACTACTCCGGGACAGGGGGACCCACGAGCAGTACTTC.

This sequence joins TRBV9 and TRBJ2-1, with 7 positions matching TRBD1. V was pared by 3 bases and J by 9 bases, with 6 bases of the junction left unmatched. CDR1 is SGDLS and CDR2 is YYNGEE in the germline V gene. The CDR3 is made up of 13 amino acids. CDR3 sequence reads: CASSGQGIGEQFF. The DNA for the CDR3 is TGTGCCAGCAGCGGACAGGGAATTGGTGAGCAGTTCTTC.

The sample holds one count of this clone. The CDR3, as DNA: TGTGCCAGCAGCCAAGATGGACTACCTAATGAGCAGTTCTTC. It yields the protein CASSQDGLPNEQFF. The chain combines TRBV4-2 with TRBJ2-1, with a weak D call TRBD2 (6 bases). The CDR3 spans 14 residues. Trimming stripped 0 bases from V and 7 bases from J, with 10 bases between. Looked up from germline, CDR1 is LGHNA and CDR2 is YNFKEQ.

V usage is TRBV18 and J usage is TRBJ2-7, with a tentative D call TRBD2 (6 bases). This CDR3 is built from 14 residues. V was pared by 4 bases and J by 1 base, with 11 bases between. Germline assignment: CDR1 KGHSH and CDR2 LQKENI. CDR3 bases: TGTGCCAGCTCACGGGACTCCTCTTCCTACGAGCAGTACTTC. Its translation: CASSRDSSSYEQYF.

This chain joins TRBV5-1 and TRBJ2-3; D gene ambiguous. Germline V gives CDR1 SGHRS, CDR2 YFSETQ. The CDR3 spans 13 residues. V lost 4 bases, J lost 4 bases, and 10 bases lay in between. The chain's CDR3 is CASSTTVADTQYF. In nucleotides, the CDR3 is TGCGCCAGCAGCACCACGGTAGCAGATACGCAGTATTTT. Combining the CDR3 with reference TRBV5-1 and TRBJ2-3 gives the whole variable domain KAGVTQTPRYLIKTRGQQVTLSCSPISGHRSVSWYQQTPGQGLQFLFEYFSETQRNKGNFPGRFSGRQFSNSRSEMNVSTLELGDSALYLCASSTTVADTQYFGPGTRLTVL.

The J gene is TRBJ2-7, the V gene TRBV28; D is possibly TRBD2 (5 bases). The CDR3 sequence is 15 residues long. Looked up from germline, CDR1 is MDHEN and CDR2 is SYDVKM. The V end lost 6 bases, the J end lost 3 bases, and 18 bases lay between the germline ends. The CDR3 nucleotides are TGTGCCAGCAGCCCCGGGTCTTTCGAGGGCTACGAGCAGTACTTC. This sequence encodes CASSPGSFEGYEQYF.

The chain uses TRBV7-9 and TRBJ2-5; 8 bases agree with TRBD2. Germline CDR1 reads SEHNR; CDR2 reads FQNEAQ (reference sequence). V lost 1 base, J lost 6 bases, and 7 bases stayed unmatched. This CDR3 contains 15 residues. The CDR3 spells CASSLEGTSIKTQYF. For the CDR3, the DNA is TGTGCCAGCAGCTTAGAAGGGACTAGTATTAAGACCCAGTACTTC.

The chain combines TRBV6-5 with TRBJ2-4, with no clear D. There are 12 residues in the CDR3. The V gene's germline CDR1 is MNHEY and CDR2 SVGAGI. Trimming left V 8 bases short and J 7 bases short, with 12 bases between. CDR3 in amino acids: CASGRTHNIQYF. As DNA, the CDR3 is TGTGCCAGCGGTCGGACCCACAACATTCAGTACTTC.